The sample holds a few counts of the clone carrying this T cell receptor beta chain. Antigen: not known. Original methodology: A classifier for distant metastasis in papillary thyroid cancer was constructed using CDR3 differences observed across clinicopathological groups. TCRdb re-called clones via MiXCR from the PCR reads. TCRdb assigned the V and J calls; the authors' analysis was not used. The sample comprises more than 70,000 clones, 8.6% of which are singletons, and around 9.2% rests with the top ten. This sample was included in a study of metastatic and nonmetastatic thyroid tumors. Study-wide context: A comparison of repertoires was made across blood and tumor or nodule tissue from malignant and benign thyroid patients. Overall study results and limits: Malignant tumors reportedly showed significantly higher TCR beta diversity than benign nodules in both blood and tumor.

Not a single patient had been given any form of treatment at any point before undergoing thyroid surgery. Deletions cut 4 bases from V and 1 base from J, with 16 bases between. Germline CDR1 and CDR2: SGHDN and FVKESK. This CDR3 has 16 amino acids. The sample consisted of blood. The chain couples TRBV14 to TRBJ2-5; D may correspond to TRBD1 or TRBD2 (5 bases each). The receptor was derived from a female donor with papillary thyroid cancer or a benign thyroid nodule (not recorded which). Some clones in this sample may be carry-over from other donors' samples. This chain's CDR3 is CASSRRPGAAQETQYF. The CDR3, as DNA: TGTGCCAGCAGCCGCCGCCCCGGGGCGGCCCAAGAGACCCAGTACTTC.